This T cell receptor beta chain was recorded in a study of blood T cell repertoires in COVID-19. Overall study context: Material from acute and convalescent COVID-19 was sourced from the United States, Italy and Spain. Sample material is recorded as cDNA or gDNA derived from T cells, B-cell-depleted T cells, or PBMCs.

As processed by the authors: The authors estimated nucleated cell counts from reference gene primer amplification. Using immunoSEQ multiplex PCR, the repertoire was profiled, and TCRdb retains in-frame clones only, with some absent. That table gives V, J and clone size, and the DNA gave D and trimming. The data contain over 130,000 clones, more than 80% of them singletons. Unmatched junction bases numbered 8, after V lost 6 bases and J lost 1 base. The germline V gene encodes CDR1 SQVTM and CDR2 ANQGSEA. This CDR3 is 15 amino acids long. The source material was peripheral blood. V is TRBV29-1 and J is TRBJ2-1, with 8 positions matching TRBD2. The sequence derives from a woman of 80 years or more with acute or convalescent COVID-19. The CDR3 here is CSVGGERGSYNEQFF. CDR3 nucleotide sequence: TGCAGCGTCGGGGGCGAGCGGGGGTCCTACAATGAGCAGTTCTTC.